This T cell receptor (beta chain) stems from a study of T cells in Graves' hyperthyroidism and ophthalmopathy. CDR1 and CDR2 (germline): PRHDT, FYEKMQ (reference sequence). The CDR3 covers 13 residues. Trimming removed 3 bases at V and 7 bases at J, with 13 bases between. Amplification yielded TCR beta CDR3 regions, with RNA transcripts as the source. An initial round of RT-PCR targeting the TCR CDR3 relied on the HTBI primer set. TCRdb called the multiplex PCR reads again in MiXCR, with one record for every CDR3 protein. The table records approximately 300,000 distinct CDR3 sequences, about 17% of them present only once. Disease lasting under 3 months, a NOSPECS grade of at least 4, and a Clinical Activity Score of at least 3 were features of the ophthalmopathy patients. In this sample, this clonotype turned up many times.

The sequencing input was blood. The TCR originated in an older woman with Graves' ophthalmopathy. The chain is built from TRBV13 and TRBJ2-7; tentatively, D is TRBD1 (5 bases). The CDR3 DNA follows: TGTGCCAGCAGCTTGGGGCGAGGTTGGGAGCAGTACTTC. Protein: CASSLGRGWEQYF.